This TCR beta chain was identified in a study of human T cells and chemical hapten exposure. Study background: Patients, a majority of them female, were diagnosed with alopecia areata, totalis or universalis.

Study-wide points: Among TCRs, those above 1 in 1000 frequency were unaffected by DPC sensitization.

Only a few counts were recorded for this clonotype. Its antigen remains unidentified. Time point noted: pre-sensitization, week 0. The treatment was: therapeutic diphenylcyclopropenone sensitization with weekly scalp DPC. Unfractionated whole blood served as the source for total RNA extraction. In TCRdb, the RACE reads were re-called with MiXCR into one record per CDR3 protein. The sample lists tens of thousands of distinct CDR3 sequences; approximately 9.5% were seen once. Sequences were derived from whole blood, sampled in connection with sensitization to the hapten diphenylcyclopropenone (DPC). The receptor was derived from a woman in her 30s with alopecia areata. Some clones in this sample may be carry-over from other donors' samples.

In DNA form, the CDR3 reads TGTGCCAGCAGTGAGCGGGGGGGCCGGTTGGAGACCCAGTACTTC. Translation: CASSERGGRLETQYF. The chain employs TRBV2 and TRBJ2-5; 9 nucleotides line up with TRBD2. The CDR3 extends over 15 amino acids. CDR1 and CDR2 from the germline V gene are SNHLY and FYNNEI. After removal of 3 bases from V and 5 bases from J, the junction contained 7 bases not matched to a gene.